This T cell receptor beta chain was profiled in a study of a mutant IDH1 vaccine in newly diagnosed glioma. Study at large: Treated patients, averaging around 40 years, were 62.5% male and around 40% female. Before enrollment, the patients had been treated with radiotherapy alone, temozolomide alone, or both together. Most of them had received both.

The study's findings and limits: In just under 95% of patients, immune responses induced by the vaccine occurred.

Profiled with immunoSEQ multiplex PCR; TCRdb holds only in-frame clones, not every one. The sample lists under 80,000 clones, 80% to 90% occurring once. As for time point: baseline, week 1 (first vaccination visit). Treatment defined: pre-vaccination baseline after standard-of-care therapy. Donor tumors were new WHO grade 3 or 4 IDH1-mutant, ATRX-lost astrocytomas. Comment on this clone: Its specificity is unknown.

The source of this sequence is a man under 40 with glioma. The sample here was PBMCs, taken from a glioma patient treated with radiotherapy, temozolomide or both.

The CDR3 sequence: CASRPGSDTQYF. Here the CDR3 DNA reads TGTGCCAGCAGGCCAGGGTCAGATACGCAGTATTTT. The V and J genes are TRBV7-9 and TRBJ2-3; D may be TRBD1 (5 bases). From germline, CDR1 is SEHNR and CDR2 FQNEAQ (reference sequence). The CDR3 loop spans 12 amino acids. V gave up 6 bases and J gave up 4 bases, with 8 bases separating them.